This TCR beta chain was obtained from a study of CD8 T cells in ankylosing spondylitis. General study results and limits: Clones linked to the disease showed a CD8+ phenotype. They occurred at relatively low frequencies in peripheral blood. Blood of patients with ankylosing spondylitis appeared to be characterized by a TCR beta motif of seven or eight highly homologous variants. There was reportedly significant enrichment of clones that were disease-linked in matched ankylosing spondylitis synovial fluid.

CDR1 DFQATT and CDR2 SNEGSKA come from the germline V gene (reference sequence). The V and J ends lost 5 bases and 3 bases respectively, with 5 bases between them. This CDR3 region has 11 residues. About this clonotype: Its antigen is not known.

Each TCR beta library was made by quantitative 5'-RACE that incorporated molecular barcodes. MiXCR was run by TCRdb on the 5' RACE reads, yielding one entry per CDR3 protein. This sample carries more than 150,000 distinct CDR3 sequences, 10% to 15% of them seen once, and the ten largest clones take approximately 11%. The chain joins TRBV20-1 to TRBJ2-1; D is undetermined. This receptor was taken from a female donor with ankylosing spondylitis or in good health (not recorded which). Sequencing used blood, either unsorted or a sorted T cell fraction (not recorded which). As DNA, the CDR3 is TGCAGTGCTCCGGACTACAATGAGCAGTTCTTC. Encoded protein: CSAPDYNEQFF.